This record looks at one T cell receptor (beta chain) sequence and its context. Its target is not known. Mouse germline and gene names are used. CDR3 sequences, V/J genes, frequencies and template counts came from survey-depth TCRbeta sequencing. Sequenced by immunoSEQ multiplex PCR; TCRdb stores in-frame clones only, minus some. Of 560 or so clones listed, 65% to 75% were seen once; the top ten hold 6.5%. The data derive from a study of tissue T cells after allogeneic stem cell transplantation. Overall study findings and caveats: Anatomically similar tissues had similar TCR repertoires within each patient. Few T cell clones were shared across patients, but motif clusters showed tissue-specific shared signatures.

Sequenced: liver tissue. The TCR originated in a female BALB/c mouse in good health. The MHC haplotype of the strain is H2-d.

The CDR3 region is CTCSAGDSDYTF. The covered CDR3 bases are TGCACCTGCAGTGCAGGGGACTCCGACTACACC. The chain has TRBV1 and TRBJ1-2; D ambiguous. The read ends 1 residue before the CDR3 terminus; that terminus is restored from the germline J gene. This CDR3 is built from 12 residues. CDR1 is NSQYPW and CDR2 is LRSPGD in the germline V gene (reference sequence). Trimming left V 1 base short and J 3 bases short, with 3 bases between. The full variable domain, in which reference TRBV1 and TRBJ1-2 provide the parts outside the CDR3, is VTLLEQNPRWRLVPRGQAVNLRCILKNSQYPWMSWYQQDLQKQLQWLFTLRSPGDKEVKSLPGADYLATRVTDTELRLQVANMSQGRTLYCTCSAGDSDYTFGSGTRLLVI.